This entry is about one T cell receptor beta chain. Produced via immunoSEQ multiplex PCR; TCRdb's table is partial and in-frame only. The sample carries more than 60,000 clones, 95% to 98% recorded once. These data belong to a study of Tregs in tolerant kidney transplant recipients. This receptor was identified in a human donor who received a combined kidney and bone marrow transplant. Material: CD4+ T cells from blood, obtained before the transplant.

The DNA of the CDR3 is TGTGCCTGGAGTACCTCTAGCGAGGGACTCCAAGAGACCCAGTACTTC. Encoded protein: CAWSTSSEGLQETQYF. The chain joins TRBV30 to TRBJ2-5; D possibly corresponds to TRBD2 (6 bases). CDR3 length: 16 amino acids. Germline CDR1 reads GTSNPN; CDR2 reads SVGIG (reference sequence). Trimming removed 2 bases from V and 1 base from J, with 17 bases in between.